The present entry profiles one T cell receptor beta chain with its context. This sample was taken from a study of blood T cell repertoires in COVID-19. Sequenced by immunoSEQ multiplex PCR; TCRdb stores in-frame clones only, minus some. The table lists 250,000 to 350,000 clones, about nine tenths of them singletons. The sample comprised peripheral blood. The clonotype comes from a woman in her sixties with acute or convalescent COVID-19.

The CDR3 DNA reads TGTGCCTGGAGTCGGAACTATGGCTACACCTTC. Protein product: CAWSRNYGYTF. V gene TRBV30 combines with J gene TRBJ1-2; no definite D call. Looked up from germline, CDR1 is GTSNPN and CDR2 is SVGIG (reference sequence). This CDR3 comprises 11 residues. The V gene lost 2 bases and the J gene lost 2 bases, with 3 bases spanning the gap.